The clone carrying this TCR beta chain was detected a few times. The data were taken from a study of blood T cells in healthy people across ages. Sample-barcoded 5' priming and a J-beta primer mix drove a second PCR of roughly 7 to 11 cycles. Each CDR3 protein gets one entry after TCRdb re-called the 5' RACE reads with MiXCR. This sample has 910,000 or so distinct CDR3 sequences, with roughly 47% found just once. J gave up 2 bases and V 1 base, and 4 bases lay outside the gene matches. The CDR3 covers 17 residues. Germline lookup yields CDR1 MGHRA and CDR2 YSYEKL. About 10 milliliters was the volume of peripheral blood drawn from each donor.

The sequence was obtained from a woman aged 55-69 years in good health. The chain employs TRBV4-1 and TRBJ2-5; 13 nucleotides line up with TRBD2. The sequenced sample consisted of blood. The CDR3 DNA is TGCGCCAGCAGCCAAGGGACTAGCGGGAGTTGGCAAGAGACCCAGTACTTC. It codes for CASSQGTSGSWQETQYF.